This is a list of T cell receptor beta chains from one sample in a study of blood T cells in healthy people across ages. TCRdb ran MiXCR on the 5' RACE reads and lists one entry per CDR3 protein. The data contain some 1.8 million distinct CDR3 sequences, more than 35% of them seen just once; the ten biggest clones take up more than 20%. The sample comprised blood. The source is a human donor in good health. CDR3s include the opening cysteine and the closing phenylalanine or tryptophan. Fields, in order: CDR3 protein, CDR3 DNA, clone size, J gene, D gene, V gene. The D gene is left open where the match is weak. Clone size appears in some rows only: once, few, many, or a class for an expanded clone.

CASSDPFRGGNGYTF | TGTGCCAGCAGCGATCCCTTCAGGGGCGGGAATGGCTACACCTTC | NA | TRBJ1-2 | NA | TRBV28
CSAEDYSGGETQYF | TGCAGTGCGGAGGACTACAGTGGCGGGGAGACCCAGTACTTC | NA | TRBJ2-5 | NA | TRBV20-1
CASSQESGGHTEAFF | TGCGCCAGCAGCCAAGAATCAGGGGGCCATACTGAAGCTTTCTTT | few | TRBJ1-1 | TRBD1 | TRBV4-1
CASSPGREFDQPQHF | TGTGCCAGCAGCCCGGGACGGGAGTTTGATCAGCCCCAGCATTTT | NA | TRBJ1-5 | NA | TRBV7-2
CASSFLLGANVLTF | TGTGCCAGCAGTTTTCTCCTGGGGGCCAACGTCCTGACTTTC | few | TRBJ2-6 | NA | TRBV28
CSVDSNRGTDTQYF | TGCAGCGTTGATTCTAACAGGGGAACAGATACGCAGTATTTT | few | TRBJ2-3 | TRBD1 | TRBV29-1
CAISESARTDHNYGYTF | TGTGCCATCAGTGAGTCGGCCAGGACAGATCATAACTATGGCTACACCTTC | few | TRBJ1-2 | NA | TRBV10-3
CASSHPRTSGTQETQYF | TGTGCCAGCAGCCACCCCCGGACTAGCGGGACCCAAGAGACCCAGTACTTC | NA | TRBJ2-5 | TRBD2 | TRBV3-1
CASSSQGQMNTEAFF | TGTGCCAGCAGTTCCCAAGGCCAGATGAACACTGAAGCTTTCTTT | NA | TRBJ1-1 | NA | TRBV3-1
CAIGGQPNTEAFF | TGTGCCATCGGCGGACAGCCGAACACTGAAGCTTTCTTT | few | TRBJ1-1 | NA | TRBV7-9
CASSLPAGATTDTQYF | TGTGCCAGCAGCCTTCCTGCAGGGGCCACCACAGATACGCAGTATTTT | few | TRBJ2-3 | NA | TRBV7-9
CTSSYVGTVSYEQYF | TGTACCAGCAGTTACGTCGGGACAGTTTCCTACGAGCAGTATTTT | NA | TRBJ2-3 | TRBD1 | TRBV6-2/TRBV6-3
CSGNPVSYNEQFF | TGCAGCGGAAATCCTGTCTCCTACAATGAGCAGTTCTTC | NA | TRBJ2-1 | NA | TRBV29-1
CASSLLGRLAGGYNEQFF | TGTGCCAGCAGCTTGCTCGGGCGGTTAGCGGGGGGCTACAATGAGCAGTTCTTC | few | TRBJ2-1 | TRBD2 | TRBV7-9
CSAEAPRGSWPQYF | TGCAGTGCCGAGGCGCCCCGGGGCTCTTGGCCCCAGTACTTC | NA | TRBJ2-5 | NA | TRBV20-1
CASSSIDEQFF | TGCGCCAGCAGCTCAATAGATGAGCAGTTCTTC | NA | TRBJ2-1 | NA | TRBV5-1
CASRTGTNQPQHF | TGTGCCAGCCGAACAGGGACCAATCAGCCCCAGCATTTT | few | TRBJ1-5 | NA | TRBV6-5
CASSAGQLREKLFF | TGTGCCAGCAGCGCGGGACAACTCCGCGAAAAACTGTTTTTT | few | TRBJ1-4 | NA | TRBV11-2
CSARAGGDRGLGGYTF | TGCAGTGCTAGAGCCGGAGGGGACAGGGGGCTTGGTGGCTACACCTTC | once | TRBJ1-2 | TRBD1 | TRBV20-1
CSVEELAGRAETQYF | TGCAGCGTTGAAGAACTAGCCGGTAGGGCGGAGACCCAGTACTTC | few | TRBJ2-5 | NA | TRBV29-1
CACSFTGGSGEQYF | TGTGCCTGCAGCTTCACCGGGGGGTCTGGGGAGCAGTACTTC | NA | TRBJ2-7 | TRBD2 | TRBV7-3
CTSSLAGVSYEQYF | TGTACCAGCAGTTTAGCGGGCGTGTCCTACGAGCAGTACTTC | NA | TRBJ2-7 | TRBD2 | TRBV12-3/TRBV12-4
CASSLSSGGWAYEQYF | TGTGCCAGCAGTTTATCCTCCGGGGGTTGGGCCTACGAGCAGTACTTC | NA | TRBJ2-7 | NA | TRBV12-3/TRBV12-4
CASTDRVESGANVLTF | TGTGCCAGCACGGACAGGGTCGAGTCTGGGGCCAACGTCCTGACTTTC | NA | TRBJ2-6 | TRBD1 | TRBV7-9
CASSSTPGANVLTF | TGTGCCAGCAGTTCGACCCCTGGGGCCAACGTCCTGACTTTC | once | TRBJ2-6 | NA | TRBV12-3/TRBV12-4
CASSYSGGRGQETQYF | TGTGCCAGCAGTTACTCGGGCGGGAGGGGTCAAGAGACCCAGTACTTC | few | TRBJ2-5 | TRBD2 | TRBV6-6
CASKVGALTDTQYF | TGCGCCAGCAAGGTGGGGGCCCTCACAGATACGCAGTATTTT | few | TRBJ2-3 | NA | TRBV10-2
CASSVEFASPYGYTF | TGTGCCAGCAGCGTAGAGTTTGCCAGTCCCTATGGCTACACCTTC | NA | TRBJ1-2 | NA | TRBV9
CASSSPRRLYGYTF | TGTGCCAGCAGCTCCCCCAGGAGGCTATATGGCTACACCTTC | few | TRBJ1-2 | NA | TRBV5-5
CAGSVGGGGSYNEQFF | TGTGCCGGCAGCGTTGGAGGGGGGGGTTCCTACAATGAGCAGTTCTTC | NA | TRBJ2-1 | NA | TRBV9
CASSPIRANNYEQYF | TGTGCCAGCAGTCCAATCCGGGCCAACAATTACGAGCAGTACTTC | many | TRBJ2-7 | NA | TRBV27
CSVAPSSEETQYF | TGCAGCGTTGCGCCATCCTCGGAGGAGACCCAGTACTTC | few | TRBJ2-5 | NA | TRBV29-1
CASSQDAAVETQYF | TGTGCCAGCAGCCAAGATGCGGCGGTTGAGACCCAGTACTTC | few | TRBJ2-5 | NA | TRBV3-1
CSAQRDSSYGYTF | TGCAGTGCTCAACGGGACTCAAGCTATGGCTACACCTTC | few | TRBJ1-2 | NA | TRBV20-1
CSASGQGHVYNEQFF | TGCAGTGCTAGCGGACAGGGCCACGTCTACAATGAGCAGTTCTTC | NA | TRBJ2-1 | TRBD1 | TRBV20-1
CASRPSGISTDTQYF | TGTGCCAGCAGACCCTCCGGGATAAGCACAGATACGCAGTATTTT | NA | TRBJ2-3 | NA | TRBV9
CATRTSLASSYNEQFF | TGTGCCACCAGGACTTCACTAGCGAGCTCCTACAATGAGCAGTTCTTC | NA | TRBJ2-1 | TRBD2 | TRBV15
CASSNRRGAVGNIQYF | TGTGCCAGCAGCAACCGGCGGGGGGCTGTTGGAAACATTCAGTACTTC | few | TRBJ2-4 | TRBD2 | TRBV7-2
CASSLGDSPGETQYF | TGTGCCAGCAGCTTGGGGGACAGCCCGGGGGAGACCCAGTACTTC | NA | TRBJ2-5 | TRBD1 | TRBV7-9
CASLSAGDTSYEQYF | TGTGCCAGCCTATCCGCTGGGGACACCTCCTACGAGCAGTACTTC | few | TRBJ2-7 | NA | TRBV12-3/TRBV12-4
CASSAQHNQPQHF | TGTGCCAGCAGTGCACAGCACAATCAGCCCCAGCATTTT | NA | TRBJ1-5 | NA | TRBV25-1
CASSMSSSYEQYF | TGTGCCAGTTCTATGTCCTCGTCCTACGAGCAGTACTTC | many | TRBJ2-7 | NA | TRBV12-3/TRBV12-4
CASSVEEGGGGTYYEQYF | TGTGCCAGCAGCGTAGAGGAAGGGGGCGGGGGGACCTACTACGAGCAGTACTTC | NA | TRBJ2-7 | NA | TRBV9
CASSTEEVAGTGELFF | TGTGCCAGCAGCACCGAAGAGGTAGCTGGCACCGGGGAGCTGTTTTTT | NA | TRBJ2-2 | NA | TRBV28
CASSLAWRGGQYNEQFF | TGTGCCAGCAGCTTGGCCTGGCGGGGGGGCCAATACAATGAGCAGTTCTTC | NA | TRBJ2-1 | TRBD2 | TRBV5-6
CASSSRQGAREGYTF | TGTGCCAGCAGCTCCCGACAGGGGGCTAGGGAGGGCTACACCTTC | NA | TRBJ1-2 | TRBD1 | TRBV7-2
CASSFYGRGLQFGQFF | TGTGCCAGCAGTTTTTACGGTCGGGGACTTCAGTTTGGGCAGTTCTTC | few | TRBJ2-1 | NA | TRBV12-3/TRBV12-4
CASSSFWAGRNNEQFF | TGTGCCAGCAGCTCCTTTTGGGCGGGGAGAAACAATGAGCAGTTCTTC | once | TRBJ2-1 | NA | TRBV11-2
CASSQDRGGSYNEQFF | TGTGCCAGCAGCCAAGATCGTGGGGGCTCCTACAATGAGCAGTTCTTC | NA | TRBJ2-1 | NA | TRBV14
CASSAGDTIYGYTF | TGTGCCAGCAGCGCGGGGGACACTATCTATGGCTACACCTTC | few | TRBJ1-2 | NA | TRBV9
CASSQGIGVTEAFF | TGTGCCAGCAGCCAAGGGATCGGGGTCACTGAAGCTTTCTTT | NA | TRBJ1-1 | NA | TRBV14
CASSYPGARYEQYF | TGTGCCAGCAGTTACCCAGGGGCAAGGTACGAGCAGTACTTC | few | TRBJ2-7 | NA | TRBV6-5
CASSVFGTSGGTDTQYF | TGTGCCAGCAGCGTATTTGGGACTAGCGGGGGCACAGATACGCAGTATTTT | NA | TRBJ2-3 | TRBD2 | TRBV9